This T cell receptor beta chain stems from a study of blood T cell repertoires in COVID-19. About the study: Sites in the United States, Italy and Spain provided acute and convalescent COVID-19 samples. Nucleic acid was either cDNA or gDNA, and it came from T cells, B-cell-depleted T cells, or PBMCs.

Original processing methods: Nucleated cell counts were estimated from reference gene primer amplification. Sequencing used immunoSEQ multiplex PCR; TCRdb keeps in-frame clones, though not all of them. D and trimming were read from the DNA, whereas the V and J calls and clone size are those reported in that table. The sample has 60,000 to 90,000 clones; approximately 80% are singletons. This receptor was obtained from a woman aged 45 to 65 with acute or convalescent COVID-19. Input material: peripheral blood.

As DNA, the CDR3 is TGTGCCATCAGTGTGAGCGGGAGCTCCTACAATGAGCAGTTCTTC. Translated: CAISVSGSSYNEQFF. J is TRBJ2-1 and V is TRBV10-3; 8 bases match TRBD2. The germline V gene has CDR1 ENHRY and CDR2 SYGVKD. This CDR3 has 15 amino acids. V lost 4 bases to trimming and J lost 0 bases; unmatched junction nucleotides: 2.